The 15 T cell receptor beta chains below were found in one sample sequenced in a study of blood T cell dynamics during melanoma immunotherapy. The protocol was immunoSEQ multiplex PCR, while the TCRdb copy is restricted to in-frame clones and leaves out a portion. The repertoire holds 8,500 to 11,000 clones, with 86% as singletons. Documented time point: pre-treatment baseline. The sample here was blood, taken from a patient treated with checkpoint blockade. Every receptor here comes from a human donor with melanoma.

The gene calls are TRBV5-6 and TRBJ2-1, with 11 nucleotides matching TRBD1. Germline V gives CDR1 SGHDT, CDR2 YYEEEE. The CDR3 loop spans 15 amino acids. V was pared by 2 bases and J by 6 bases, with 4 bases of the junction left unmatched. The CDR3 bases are TGTGCCAGCAGCTTCTACGGGACAGGGGGCAATGAGCAGTTCTTC. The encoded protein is CASSFYGTGGNEQFF.

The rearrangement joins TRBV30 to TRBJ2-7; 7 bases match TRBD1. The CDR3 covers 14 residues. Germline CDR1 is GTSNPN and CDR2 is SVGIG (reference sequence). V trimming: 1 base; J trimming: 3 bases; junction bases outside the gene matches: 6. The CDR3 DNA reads TGTGCCTGGAGTGCCGGGACAGTTATCTACGAGCAGTACTTC. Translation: CAWSAGTVIYEQYF.

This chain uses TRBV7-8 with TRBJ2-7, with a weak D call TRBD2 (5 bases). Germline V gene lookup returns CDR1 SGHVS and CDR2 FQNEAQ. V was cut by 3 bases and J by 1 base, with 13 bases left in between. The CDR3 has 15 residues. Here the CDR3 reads CASSFETAASYEQYF. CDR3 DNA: TGTGCCAGCAGCTTCGAAACAGCGGCTTCCTACGAGCAGTACTTC.

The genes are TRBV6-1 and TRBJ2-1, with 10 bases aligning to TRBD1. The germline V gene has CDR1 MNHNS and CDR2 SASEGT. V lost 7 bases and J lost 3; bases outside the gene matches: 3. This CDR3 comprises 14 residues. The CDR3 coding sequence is TGTGCCAGCACGTGGACAGGGGGCTACAATGAGCAGTTCTTC. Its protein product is CASTWTGGYNEQFF.

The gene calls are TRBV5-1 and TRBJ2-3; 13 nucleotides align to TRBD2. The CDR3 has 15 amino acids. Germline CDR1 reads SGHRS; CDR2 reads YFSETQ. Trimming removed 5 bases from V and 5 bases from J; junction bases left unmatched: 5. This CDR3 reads CASSPGLAGVDTQYF. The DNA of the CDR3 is TGCGCCAGCAGTCCTGGACTAGCGGGAGTAGATACGCAGTATTTT.

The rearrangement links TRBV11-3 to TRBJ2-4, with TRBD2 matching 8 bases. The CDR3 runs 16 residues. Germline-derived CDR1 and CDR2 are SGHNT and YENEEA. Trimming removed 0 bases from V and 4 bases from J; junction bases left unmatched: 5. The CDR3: CASSLDPPSGKNIQYF. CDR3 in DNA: TGTGCCAGCAGCTTAGATCCGCCTAGCGGGAAAAACATTCAGTACTTC. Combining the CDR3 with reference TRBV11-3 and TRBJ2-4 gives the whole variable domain EAGVVQSPRYKIIEKKQPVAFWCNPISGHNTLYWYLQNLGQGPELLIRYENEEAVDDSQLPKDRFSAERLKGVDSTLKIQPAELGDSAVYLCASSLDPPSGKNIQYFGAGTRLSVL.

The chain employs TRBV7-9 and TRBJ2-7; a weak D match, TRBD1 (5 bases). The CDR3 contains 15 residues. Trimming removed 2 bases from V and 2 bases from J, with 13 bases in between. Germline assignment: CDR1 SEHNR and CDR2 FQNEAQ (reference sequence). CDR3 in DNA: TGTGCCAGCAGCTTAACCGATCAGGGTACCTACGAGCAGTACTTC. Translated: CASSLTDQGTYEQYF.

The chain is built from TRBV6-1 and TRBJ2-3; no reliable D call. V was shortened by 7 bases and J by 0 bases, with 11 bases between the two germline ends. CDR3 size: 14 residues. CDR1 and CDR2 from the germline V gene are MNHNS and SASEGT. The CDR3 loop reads CASKVGHSTDTQYF. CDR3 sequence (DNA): TGTGCCAGCAAAGTCGGTCATAGCACAGATACGCAGTATTTT.

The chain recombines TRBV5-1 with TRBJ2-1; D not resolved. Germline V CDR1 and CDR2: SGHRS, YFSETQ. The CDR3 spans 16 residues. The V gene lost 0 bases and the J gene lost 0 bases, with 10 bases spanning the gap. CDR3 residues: CASSLGQASSYNEQFF. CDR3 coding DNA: TGCGCCAGCAGCTTGGGACAAGCAAGCTCCTACAATGAGCAGTTCTTC.

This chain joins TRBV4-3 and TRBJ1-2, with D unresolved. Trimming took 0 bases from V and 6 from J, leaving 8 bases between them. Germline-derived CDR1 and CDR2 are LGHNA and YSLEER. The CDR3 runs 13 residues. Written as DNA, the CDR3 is TGCGCCAGCAGCCAAGATGGGAATGATGGCTACACCTTC. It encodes CASSQDGNDGYTF.

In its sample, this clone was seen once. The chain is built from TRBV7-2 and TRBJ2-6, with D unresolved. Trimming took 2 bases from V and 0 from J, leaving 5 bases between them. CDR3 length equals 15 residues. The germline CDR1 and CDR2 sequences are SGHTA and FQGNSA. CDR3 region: CASSLRLSGANVLTF. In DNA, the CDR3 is TGTGCCAGCAGCTTAAGACTCTCTGGGGCCAACGTCCTGACTTTC.

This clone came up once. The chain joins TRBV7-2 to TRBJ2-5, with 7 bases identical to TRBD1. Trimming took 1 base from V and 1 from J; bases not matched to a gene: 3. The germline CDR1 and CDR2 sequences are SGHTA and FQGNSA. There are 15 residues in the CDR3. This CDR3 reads CASSLGGQPQETQYF. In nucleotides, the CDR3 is TGTGCCAGCAGCTTAGGGGGACAGCCCCAAGAGACCCAGTACTTC.

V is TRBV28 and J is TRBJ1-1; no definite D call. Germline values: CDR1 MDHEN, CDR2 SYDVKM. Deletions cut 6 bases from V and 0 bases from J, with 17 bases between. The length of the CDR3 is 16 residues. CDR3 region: CASRGLGATMNTEAFF. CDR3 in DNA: TGTGCCAGCAGGGGTCTAGGAGCCACCATGAACACTGAAGCTTTCTTT.

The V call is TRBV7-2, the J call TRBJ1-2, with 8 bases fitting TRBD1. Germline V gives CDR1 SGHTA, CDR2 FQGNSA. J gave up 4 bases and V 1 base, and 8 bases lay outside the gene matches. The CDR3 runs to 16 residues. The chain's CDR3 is CASSLGGQVGGYGYTF. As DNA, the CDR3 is TGTGCCAGCAGCTTAGGGGGACAGGTCGGTGGCTATGGCTACACCTTC. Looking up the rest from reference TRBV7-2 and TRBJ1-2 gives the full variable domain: GAGVSQSPSNKVTEKGKDVELRCDPISGHTALYWYRQSLGQGLEFLIYFQGNSAPDKSGLPSDRFSAERTGGSVSTLTIQRTQQEDSAVYLCASSLGGQVGGYGYTFGSGTRLTVV.

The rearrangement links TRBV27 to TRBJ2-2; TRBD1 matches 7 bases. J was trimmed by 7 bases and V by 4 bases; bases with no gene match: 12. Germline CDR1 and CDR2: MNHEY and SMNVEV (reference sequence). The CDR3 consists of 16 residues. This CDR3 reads CASSYLRTGVGGELFF. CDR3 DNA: TGTGCCAGCAGTTACCTCCGGACAGGTGTGGGCGGGGAGCTGTTTTTT.